The source of this TCR beta chain is a study of blood T cells in healthy people across ages. Germline V gene data show CDR1 as SQVTM and CDR2 as ANQGSEA. The CDR3 runs 12 residues. With a J-beta primer mix and a sample-barcoded 5' primer, a second PCR ran about 7 to 12 cycles. TCRdb processed the 5' RACE reads anew with MiXCR; each CDR3 protein has one entry. Counted here are 800,000 or so distinct CDR3 sequences, 46% occurring once; the ten biggest clones make up around 18%. Comments on this clonotype: One end of the junction is discordant with germline, which a read error may explain.

The sample comprised blood. This clonotype was obtained from a man at least 80 years old in good health. The chain couples TRBV29-1 to TRBJ2-2; D remains unclear. CDR3 sequence: CSVGQNAGELFF. The CDR3 nucleotides read TGCAGCGTTGGGCAGAACGCCGGGGAGCTGTTTTTT.